This paragraph reports one TCR beta chain. No antigen is known for it. One entry per CDR3 protein results from TCRdb running MiXCR on the RT-PCR reads. The sample has hundreds of thousands of distinct CDR3 sequences; 15% to 17% are singletons. From germline, CDR1 is DFQATT and CDR2 SNEGSKA (reference sequence). With 0 bases clipped from V and 9 bases from J, the junction kept 11 bases outside the gene matches. There are 15 residues in the CDR3. The data derive from a study of response to subunit inactivated influenza vaccine. General observations from the study: Few new T cells, the authors suggested, are recruited by each seasonal influenza vaccination.

The input for sequencing was PBMCs from blood, taken roughly 12 days after vaccination. The V call is TRBV20-1, the J call TRBJ2-1, with TRBD2 identical over 7 bases. This clonotype was obtained from a man between 45 and 60 years old who received an inactivated influenza vaccine. The CDR3 loop is CSARDLAGAPGEQFF. The CDR3 region has the DNA TGCAGTGCTAGAGATCTGGCGGGAGCGCCGGGTGAGCAGTTCTTC.